This paragraph reports one T cell receptor beta chain. This specimen belongs to a study of technical replicates of blood from a few donors. Germline V CDR1 and CDR2: SGHTA, FQGNSA. The CDR3 sequence is 15 residues long. Trimming removed 4 bases from V and 3 bases from J; junction bases left unmatched: 5. Here immunoSEQ multiplex PCR was the method, and the copy in TCRdb shows in-frame clones only, minus some. The sample contains approximately 51,000 clones, around 93% of which appear only once. This TCR derives from a human donor in good health. Some clones in this sample may be carry-over from other donors' samples. V usage is TRBV7-2 and J usage is TRBJ2-2, with TRBD2 identical over 7 bases. Sequencing was done on a sample of PBMCs. The CDR3, as DNA: TGTGCCAGCAGCTCTCCGGGGGGATACACCGGGGAGCTGTTTTTT. It encodes CASSSPGGYTGELFF.